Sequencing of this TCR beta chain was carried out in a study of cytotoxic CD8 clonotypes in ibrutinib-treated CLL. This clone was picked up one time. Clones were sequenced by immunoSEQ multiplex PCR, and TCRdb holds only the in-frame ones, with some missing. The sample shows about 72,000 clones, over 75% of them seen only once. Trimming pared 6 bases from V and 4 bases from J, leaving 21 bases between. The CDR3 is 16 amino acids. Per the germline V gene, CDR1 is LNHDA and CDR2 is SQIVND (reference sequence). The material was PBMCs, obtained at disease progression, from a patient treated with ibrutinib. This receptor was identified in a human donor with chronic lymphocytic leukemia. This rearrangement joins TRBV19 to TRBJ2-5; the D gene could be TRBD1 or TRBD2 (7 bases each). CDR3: CASSPGGARAVETQYF. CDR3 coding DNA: TGTGCCAGTAGCCCAGGGGGGGCGCGGGCCGTAGAGACCCAGTACTTC.